This T cell receptor beta chain was sequenced in a study of radiation and T cells in renal cell carcinoma. Study overall: Nephrectomy followed 15 Gy stereotactic body radiation by 4 weeks.

Described time point: baseline pretreatment blood. Noted treatment: 15 Gy SBRT to primary tumor, nephrectomy 4 weeks later. About this clone itself: Antigen specificity is unknown. Mismatch with germline at one junction end may stem from a read error.

Per the germline V gene, CDR1 is SGHNT and CDR2 is YENEEA. The CDR3 is 13 amino acids. Data came from immunoSEQ multiplex PCR; TCRdb stores just in-frame clones and leaves some out. This table holds 95,000 to 150,000 clones, roughly 80% found once. Study observations and caveats: Baseline intratumoral clonotype presence is unknown without pretreatment biopsies. In blood, top tumor clones expanded by 2 weeks, shrinking by 4.

The chain links TRBV11-3 to TRBJ2-7; possible D gene TRBD1, 5 bases. The clonotype originates from a woman in her sixties or seventies with renal cell carcinoma. The sample in question was blood, obtained from a patient whose treatment included radiotherapy and nephrectomy. The CDR3 DNA follows: TGTGCCAGCAGCCTTCACCCGACAGAACCCCCTAACTTC. Translation gives CASSLHPTEPPNF.